This TCR beta chain was sequenced for a study of OX40 agonist ivuxolimab in advanced cancers. Study-level information: Two cutaneous melanoma patients and one hepatocellular carcinoma patient, three in all, had partial responses.

Germline V gives CDR1 MNHEY, CDR2 SMNVEV (reference sequence). The CDR3 is made up of 15 amino acids. The germline V and J ends were trimmed by 8 bases and 7 bases, with 20 bases remaining between them. Profiling relied on immunoSEQ multiplex PCR, and the TCRdb table lists in-frame clones only, not all of them. The repertoire holds 43,000 or so clones, with about nine tenths as singletons. Systemic immunosuppression or autoimmune disease history was grounds to exclude patients. Turning to this clone: Its matching antigen is unknown.

Points from the study as a whole: With doses of 0.1 to 3.0 mg/kg, CD4+ and CD8+ blood T cells had undergone clonal expansion by week 6.

This TCR was sampled from an adult with an advanced solid tumor such as melanoma, head and neck, liver or kidney cancer. The material was CD4+ or CD8+ T cells sorted from blood, obtained in a trial of the OX40 agonist ivuxolimab. The chain combines TRBV27 with TRBJ2-2; a possible D gene is TRBD2 (8 bases). The CDR3 here is CASRSPGGGSGELFF. In DNA, the CDR3 is TGTGCCAGCCGATCCCCGGGAGGGGGCAGCGGGGAGCTGTTTTTT.